Shown below are 23 T cell receptor beta chains from a single sample sequenced in a study of cytomegalovirus exposure and HLA in healthy donors. The PCR ran on 60 Vbeta and 13 Jbeta primers. Sequencing was performed with immunoSEQ multiplex PCR; in TCRdb, only in-frame clones are kept and a portion is missing. The repertoire holds roughly 98,000 clones, with roughly 79% as singletons. Sample: PBMCs. These receptors were collected from a man aged 35 to 55 in good health and CMV-seronegative.

This clone was seen a single time. The rearrangement links TRBV28 to TRBJ1-4; D is perhaps TRBD1 (6 bases). With 6 bases removed from V and 2 bases from J, the gap between germline ends came to 13 bases. Germline V lookup: CDR1 MDHEN, CDR2 SYDVKM. The CDR3 loop spans 15 amino acids. The CDR3 nucleotides read TGTGCCAGCAGCCTAGTAACAGGGACTAATGAAAAACTGTTTTTT. Its translation is CASSLVTGTNEKLFF.

The table lists this clone with a few counts. The rearrangement uses TRBV7-3 and TRBJ2-2, with 8 bases identical to TRBD2. Germline assignment: CDR1 SGHTA and CDR2 FQGTGA. This CDR3 contains 16 residues. Germline trimming cut 7 bases from V and 0 bases from J; bases unmatched to any gene: 7. CDR3 bases: TGTGCCAGCAAAGTAAACGGGGGGGCGAACACCGGGGAGCTGTTTTTT. Residues: CASKVNGGANTGELFF.

The chain combines TRBV7-2 with TRBJ2-4; D is perhaps TRBD2 (7 bases). The CDR3 length is 16 residues. From germline, CDR1 is SGHTA and CDR2 FQGNSA. Trimming took off 0 bases at V and 0 bases at J, with 9 bases between the two ends. The chain's CDR3 is CASSLAGGLAKNIQYF. CDR3 DNA sequence: TGTGCCAGCAGCTTAGCGGGGGGGCTAGCCAAAAACATTCAGTACTTC.

This clone turned up a few times. The V and J genes are TRBV19 and TRBJ2-6; possible D gene TRBD1, 5 bases. The CDR3 contains 19 residues. The V and J ends lost 4 bases and 0 bases respectively, with 19 bases between them. Germline V gene sequence: CDR1 LNHDA, CDR2 SQIVND (reference sequence). For the CDR3, the DNA is TGTGCCAGTAGTAACTTGACAGTCCAATTGATCTCTGGGGCCAACGTCCTGACTTTC. Translation gives CASSNLTVQLISGANVLTF.

This clone was counted only a few times. V usage is TRBV19 and J usage is TRBJ1-2, with D hard to call. The V and J ends lost 5 bases and 2 bases respectively, with 15 bases between them. The CDR3 is 15 residues long. Looked up from germline, CDR1 is LNHDA and CDR2 is SQIVND (reference sequence). As DNA, the CDR3 is TGTGCCAGTAGTGTGACTCTACTTACAAACTATGGCTACACCTTC. Translating it yields CASSVTLLTNYGYTF.

This clone was detected only a few times. The V and J genes are TRBV5-4 and TRBJ2-5; 9 nucleotides line up with TRBD2. The CDR3 is 15 residues long. Germline CDR1 and CDR2: SGHNT and YYREEE (reference sequence). V gave up 1 base and J gave up 4 bases; unmatched junction bases: 5. The CDR3 DNA sequence: TGTGCCAGCAGCTTGCGGCGGGGGGGCACAGAGACCCAGTACTTC. Translation: CASSLRRGGTETQYF. The full variable domain, rest sourced from reference TRBV5-4 and TRBJ2-5, is ETGVTQSPTHLIKTRGQQVTLRCSSQSGHNTVSWYQQALGQGPQFIFQYYREEENGRGNFPPRFSGLQFPNYSSELNVNALELDDSALYLCASSLRRGGTETQYFGPGTRLLVL.

The rearrangement joins TRBV7-2 to TRBJ2-7, with TRBD1 identical over 8 bases. Trimming took 5 bases from V and 2 from J; bases not matched to a gene: 11. There are 16 residues in the CDR3. Per the germline V gene, CDR1 is SGHTA and CDR2 is FQGNSA. CDR3 amino acids: CASSTPTSGQAYEQYF. The DNA of the CDR3 is TGTGCCAGCAGCACCCCGACGTCGGGACAGGCCTACGAGCAGTACTTC.

J is TRBJ2-1 and V is TRBV19; 8 nucleotides agree with TRBD1. This CDR3 comprises 12 residues. The V and J ends lost 5 bases and 10 bases, in that order; junction bases with no gene match: 4. The V gene's germline CDR1 is LNHDA and CDR2 SQIVND (reference sequence). As DNA, the CDR3 is TGTGCCAGTAGTCCAGGGGGCATCGAGCAGTTCTTC. Translated, it gives CASSPGGIEQFF.

This chain uses TRBV30 with TRBJ1-5; 9 positions match TRBD1. The junction had 12 bases not matched to a gene; V was cut back by 2 bases and J by 7 bases. The length of the CDR3 is 16 residues. The V gene's germline CDR1 is GTSNPN and CDR2 SVGIG (reference sequence). DNA for the CDR3: TGTGCCTGGAGTCCCCGGGGACAGGGCGCTCGCCAGCCCCAGCATTTT. It encodes CAWSPRGQGARQPQHF.

The chain couples TRBV5-6 to TRBJ1-3, with 8 bases aligning to TRBD1. CDR3 length equals 15 residues. In germline, CDR1 is SGHDT, CDR2 YYEEEE. J gave up 1 base and V 7 bases, and 7 bases lay outside the gene matches. The CDR3 nucleotides are TGTGCCAGCGTGGCGACAGGGGAATCTGGAAACACCATATATTTT. The encoded protein is CASVATGESGNTIYF.

This chain joins TRBV7-3 and TRBJ2-5; 10 bases align to TRBD2. Germline V gives CDR1 SGHTA, CDR2 FQGTGA. CDR3 length: 15 residues. V trimming: 3 bases; J trimming: 5 bases; junction bases outside the gene matches: 6. The CDR3, as DNA: TGTGCCAGCAGCTTGCGTAGCGGGGGGCTTGAGACCCAGTACTTC. This encodes CASSLRSGGLETQYF.

The V and J genes are TRBV28 and TRBJ2-6; 8 nucleotides line up with TRBD1. This CDR3 is built from 16 residues. CDR1 and CDR2 (germline): MDHEN, SYDVKM. J lost 4 bases, V lost 6 bases, and 8 bases had no gene match. The CDR3 nucleotides read TGTGCCAGCAGGCCAGGGGGCATCAGGGGGGCCAACGTCCTGACTTTC. Its translation is CASRPGGIRGANVLTF.

This rearrangement joins TRBV11-2 to TRBJ2-7; D is undetermined. CDR3 length: 14 residues. V was trimmed by 1 base and J by 7 bases, leaving 14 bases between them. Germline CDR1 SGHAT, CDR2 FQNNGV. DNA of the CDR3: TGTGCCAGCAGCTTAGCAAGGTCTAGTTGGGAGCAGTACTTC. It encodes CASSLARSSWEQYF.

The chain employs TRBV9 and TRBJ2-2, with 10 bases aligning to TRBD1. V gave up 3 bases and J gave up 3 bases; unmatched junction bases: 8. Germline CDR1 is SGDLS and CDR2 is YYNGEE. This CDR3 has 17 residues. CDR3 in amino acids: CASSDTRDRGYTGELFF. The CDR3 DNA sequence: TGTGCCAGCAGCGACACCCGGGACAGGGGATACACCGGGGAGCTGTTTTTT. Supplemented by reference TRBV9 and TRBJ2-2, the full variable domain reads DSGVTQTPKHLITATGQRVTLRCSPRSGDLSVYWYQQSLDQGLQFLIQYYNGEERAKGNILERFSAQQFPDLHSELNLSSLELGDSALYFCASSDTRDRGYTGELFFGEGSRLTVL.

V gene TRBV25-1 combines with J gene TRBJ2-3, with 10 bases that match TRBD2. With 6 bases clipped from V and 4 bases from J, the junction kept 7 bases outside the gene matches. The CDR3 contains 15 residues. CDR1 is MGHDK, CDR2 SYGVNS, per germline. The CDR3 nucleotides are TGTGCCAGCAGAGCCGGGACTAGCGTTGCAGATACGCAGTATTTT. Translating it yields CASRAGTSVADTQYF.

The rearrangement uses TRBV6-7 and TRBJ1-5; 9 bases map to TRBD1. TRBV6-7 is noted as an ORF with a role that remains uncertain. The V segment lost 5 bases and the J segment 4 bases; nucleotides outside the gene matches: 27. CDR3 length: 22 amino acids. CDR3: CASSPSSPTGGGYTGGNQPQHF. CDR3 DNA sequence: TGTGCCAGCAGTCCCTCCTCCCCTACAGGGGGCGGTTATACCGGCGGGAATCAGCCCCAGCATTTT.

J is TRBJ2-1 and V is TRBV12-5; 9 nucleotides agree with TRBD1. The CDR3 has 15 amino acids. Germline CDR1 LGHNT, CDR2 FRNRAP. Trimming took 7 bases from V and 5 from J; bases not matched to a gene: 9. The CDR3 region is CASAIRTGVNNEQFF. CDR3 DNA sequence: TGTGCTAGTGCCATCCGGACAGGGGTCAACAATGAGCAGTTCTTC.

This clone was picked up a small number of times. This chain joins TRBV28 and TRBJ2-7; maybe TRBD2 (5 bases). The CDR3 totals 19 residues. Trimming stripped 6 bases from V and 4 bases from J, with 31 bases between. Germline-derived CDR1 and CDR2 are MDHEN and SYDVKM. CDR3 in DNA: TGTGCCAGCAGCCCTGCTAGCTGGGCGAGGGCTTTACGATCGTACGAGCAGTACTTC. Translation: CASSPASWARALRSYEQYF.

The chain combines TRBV15 with TRBJ2-3, with a weak D call TRBD1 (5 bases). Per germline, CDR1 LNHNV and CDR2 YYDKDF (reference sequence). This CDR3 is built from 18 residues. The germline V and J ends were trimmed by 0 bases and 0 bases, with 16 bases remaining between them. The CDR3 DNA reads as TGTGCCACCAGCAGAGAGCGTGGGGCACAGGCTAGCACAGATACGCAGTATTTT. It is translated as CATSRERGAQASTDTQYF.

This clone was detected only a few times. The J gene is TRBJ2-1, the V gene TRBV28, with 9 bases that match TRBD1. From germline, CDR1 is MDHEN and CDR2 SYDVKM. There are 14 residues in the CDR3. V lost 6 bases and J lost 5; bases outside the gene matches: 5. The CDR3 DNA follows: TGTGCCAGCAGAGCCGGACAGGGGAACAATGAGCAGTTCTTC. Amino acid sequence: CASRAGQGNNEQFF. The whole variable domain, remainder taken from reference TRBV28 and TRBJ2-1, is DVKVTQSSRYLVKRTGEKVFLECVQDMDHENMFWYRQDPGLGLRLIYFSYDVKMKEKGDIPEGYSVSREKKERFSLILESASTNQTSMYLCASRAGQGNNEQFFGPGTRLTVL.

The chain is built from TRBV28 and TRBJ1-6; 8 nucleotides agree with TRBD1. This CDR3 comprises 16 residues. The germline gives CDR1 MDHEN, CDR2 SYDVKM. With 3 bases clipped from V and 2 bases from J, the junction kept 3 bases outside the gene matches. The CDR3 coding sequence is TGTGCCAGCAGTTTGGGCAGGGGGCCCTATAATTCACCCCTCCACTTT. It codes for CASSLGRGPYNSPLHF. Full variable domain (remainder filled in from reference TRBV28 and TRBJ1-6): DVKVTQSSRYLVKRTGEKVFLECVQDMDHENMFWYRQDPGLGLRLIYFSYDVKMKEKGDIPEGYSVSREKKERFSLILESASTNQTSMYLCASSLGRGPYNSPLHFGNGTRLTVT.

This clone was seen a handful of times. In nucleotides, the CDR3 is TGTGCCAGCAGTGACGAGGTTACGCAGTATTTT. The encoded protein is CASSDEVTQYF. V usage is TRBV6-4 and J usage is TRBJ2-3, with D unresolved. The CDR3 totals 11 residues. Between the trimmed V and J ends, which lost 2 bases and 8 bases, there was a span of 5 bases. Germline V gives CDR1 MRHNA, CDR2 SNTAGT.

This clone has only a few counts. The DNA of the CDR3 is TGTGCCAGCAGTCCGGACAGGGGTGGCACCGGGGAGCTGTTTTTT. Amino acids: CASSPDRGGTGELFF. The chain couples TRBV6-4 to TRBJ2-2, with 9 nucleotides matching TRBD1. With 5 bases clipped from V and 4 bases from J, the junction kept 5 bases outside the gene matches. The CDR3 is 15 residues long. The germline V gene has CDR1 MRHNA and CDR2 SNTAGT.